These 29 T cell receptor beta chains were sequenced from one sample in a study of CD8 T cells in ankylosing spondylitis. TCRdb fed the 5' RACE reads into MiXCR, producing one record per CDR3 protein. The sample contains 40,000 or so distinct CDR3 sequences, less than 3.5% of which appear only once. Input material: blood, either unsorted or a sorted T cell fraction (not recorded which). The source is a male donor with ankylosing spondylitis or in good health (not recorded which).

This clonotype has ten or more counts. Here the CDR3 DNA reads TGTGCCAGCAGCGTAGCGAGAGGGCGGGAGGGGAGCTCCTACAATGAGCAGTTCTTC. Residues: CASSVARGREGSSYNEQFF. The rearrangement uses TRBV9 and TRBJ2-1; TRBD2 matches 9 bases. Germline loops: CDR1 SGDLS, CDR2 YYNGEE. Trimming took 0 bases from V and 0 from J; bases not matched to a gene: 10. The CDR3 spans 19 residues.

This clonotype was detected many times. A much bigger clone sits one base away, suggesting this may be a read error. The genes are TRBV9 and TRBJ2-2; D is unresolved. V lost 0 bases, J lost 5 bases, and 5 bases lay in between. The CDR3 spans 13 residues. The germline gives CDR1 SGDLS, CDR2 YYNGEE. The CDR3 loop reads CASSVGWTGELFF. CDR3 nucleotide sequence: TGTGCCAGCAGCGTAGGATGGACCGGGGAGCTGTTTTTT.

This clonotype was detected many times. The chain combines TRBV9 with TRBJ2-1; tentatively, D is TRBD2 (6 bases). CDR1 SGDLS and CDR2 YYNGEE come from the germline V gene. The CDR3 length is 15 residues. The V end lost 4 bases, the J end lost 9 bases, and 20 bases lay between the germline ends. CDR3 DNA sequence: TGTGCCAGCAGCCCACATTCCGGGACTTCAGGTGAGCAGTTCTTC. As protein: CASSPHSGTSGEQFF.

This clonotype was seen many times. This chain uses TRBV9 with TRBJ2-1, with 11 positions matching TRBD2. Germline V CDR1 and CDR2: SGDLS, YYNGEE. V dropped 0 bases and J dropped 9; count of bases not matched to a gene: 5. The CDR3 covers 15 residues. The CDR3: CASSVAIAGGTEQFF. Here the CDR3 DNA reads TGTGCCAGCAGCGTAGCGATAGCGGGAGGGACTGAGCAGTTCTTC.

This clonotype appeared many times. V is TRBV9 and J is TRBJ1-5; 10 nucleotides agree with TRBD1. Unmatched junction bases numbered 7, after V lost 4 bases and J lost 3 bases. This CDR3 is 16 amino acids long. The germline V gene encodes CDR1 SGDLS and CDR2 YYNGEE. CDR3 DNA: TGTGCCAGCAGCCCCGGGACAGGGGCACTCAATCAGCCCCAGCATTTT. Translation gives CASSPGTGALNQPQHF.

This clonotype was observed at least ten times. This chain joins TRBV9 and TRBJ2-3; either TRBD1 or TRBD2 may supply D (7 bases each). The CDR3 is 14 residues long. The V gene's germline CDR1 is SGDLS and CDR2 YYNGEE. The V and J ends lost 4 bases and 4 bases respectively, with 13 bases between them. The CDR3: CASSPPGGADTQYF. As DNA, the CDR3 is TGTGCCAGCAGCCCGCCAGGGGGGGCAGATACGCAGTATTTT.

This clonotype was seen ten or more times. V gene TRBV9 combines with J gene TRBJ1-3; TRBD1 is a possible D gene (5 bases). Germline assignment: CDR1 SGDLS and CDR2 YYNGEE. Trimming cost V 0 bases and J 1 base, with 11 bases left between them. The CDR3 runs 16 residues. CDR3 residues: CASSVEPGSSGNTIYF. The CDR3, as DNA: TGTGCCAGCAGCGTAGAACCAGGGAGTTCTGGAAACACCATATATTTT.

This clonotype was seen ten or more times. This chain joins TRBV9 and TRBJ2-5, with no clear D. The CDR3 runs 13 residues. V was clipped by 0 bases and J by 4 bases, with 7 bases between them. Germline CDR1 and CDR2: SGDLS and YYNGEE. The CDR3 coding sequence is TGTGCCAGCAGCGTAGGAGTGGTAGAGACCCAGTACTTC. Encoded protein: CASSVGVVETQYF.

This clonotype was counted ten times or more. This rearrangement joins TRBV9 to TRBJ2-1, with 14 bases aligning to TRBD2. This CDR3 comprises 17 residues. Germline lookup yields CDR1 SGDLS and CDR2 YYNGEE. Trimming at V came to 3 bases and at J to 0 bases, leaving 2 bases not matched to a gene. The CDR3 is CASSAGTSGSSYNEQFF. CDR3 coding DNA: TGTGCCAGCAGCGCCGGGACTAGCGGGAGCTCCTACAATGAGCAGTTCTTC.

In this sample, this clonotype turned up many times. The J gene is TRBJ2-4, the V gene TRBV9; TRBD1 might be the D (6 bases). The CDR3 length is 14 residues. Trimming took 0 bases from V and 8 from J, leaving 12 bases between them. CDR1 is SGDLS and CDR2 is YYNGEE in the germline V gene. The CDR3 nucleotides read TGTGCCAGCAGCGTAGAAGCAGGGGCGCACATTCAGTACTTC. Encoded protein: CASSVEAGAHIQYF. Drawing the rest from reference TRBV9 and TRBJ2-4, the complete variable domain is DSGVTQTPKHLITATGQRVTLRCSPRSGDLSVYWYQQSLDQGLQFLIQYYNGEERAKGNILERFSAQQFPDLHSELNLSSLELGDSALYFCASSVEAGAHIQYFGAGTRLSVL.

The chain couples TRBV9 to TRBJ2-1; 13 bases match TRBD2. The V and J ends lost 3 bases and 6 bases, in that order; junction bases with no gene match: 3. This CDR3 comprises 15 residues. CDR1 SGDLS and CDR2 YYNGEE come from the germline V gene. CDR3 nucleotides: TGTGCCAGCAGCGGGAGGACTAGCGGGGGCAATGAGCAGTTCTTC. Protein sequence: CASSGRTSGGNEQFF.

This clonotype was seen ten or more times. The CDR3 DNA reads as TGTGCCAGCAGCCCGAGACTAGCGGGAGAGGTTGAGCAGTTCTTC. This sequence encodes CASSPRLAGEVEQFF. The rearrangement uses TRBV9 and TRBJ2-1; 12 positions agree with TRBD2. This CDR3 comprises 15 residues. The V segment lost 4 bases and the J segment 9 bases; nucleotides outside the gene matches: 8. The V gene's germline CDR1 is SGDLS and CDR2 YYNGEE.

In this sample, this clonotype turned up many times. CDR3 loop: CASSAVGTSVSSYNEQFF. The CDR3 bases are TGTGCCAGCAGCGCCGTGGGGACTAGCGTCTCGTCCTACAATGAGCAGTTCTTC. The rearrangement uses TRBV9 and TRBJ2-1; 10 bases fit TRBD2. Trimming at V came to 3 bases and at J to 1 base, leaving 10 bases not matched to a gene. The CDR3 spans 18 residues. Germline loops: CDR1 SGDLS, CDR2 YYNGEE.

Ten or more counts support this clonotype. This rearrangement joins TRBV9 to TRBJ1-3, with D uncertain. Per the germline V gene, CDR1 is SGDLS and CDR2 is YYNGEE. The CDR3 runs to 16 residues. Trimming took 0 bases from V and 0 from J, leaving 10 bases between them. The CDR3: CASSVGDAGSGNTIYF. DNA of the CDR3: TGTGCCAGCAGCGTAGGGGATGCGGGCTCTGGAAACACCATATATTTT.

In its sample, this clonotype was seen many times. The chain carries TRBV9 and TRBJ2-7; TRBD2 matches 8 bases. V was pared by 1 base and J by 5 bases, with 5 bases of the junction left unmatched. The CDR3 spans 14 residues. Per the germline V gene, CDR1 is SGDLS and CDR2 is YYNGEE. CDR3 nucleotide sequence: TGTGCCAGCAGCGTATCCGGGACTAGTGACGAGCAGTACTTC. It codes for CASSVSGTSDEQYF.

This clonotype turned up a few times. The V call is TRBV9, the J call TRBJ2-6; no definite D call. This CDR3 comprises 16 residues. Deletions cut 0 bases from V and 1 base from J, with 8 bases between. The germline CDR1 and CDR2 sequences are SGDLS and YYNGEE. CDR3: CASSVAFTSGANVLTF. For the CDR3, the DNA is TGTGCCAGCAGCGTAGCTTTTACTTCTGGGGCCAACGTCCTGACTTTC.

In its sample, this clonotype was seen many times. This chain joins TRBV9 and TRBJ2-7; D is perhaps TRBD1 (5 bases). The CDR3 covers 15 residues. Germline V lookup: CDR1 SGDLS, CDR2 YYNGEE. V lost 0 bases and J 2 bases, leaving 12 bases between the germline ends. CDR3 in amino acids: CASSVASQGTYEQYF. The CDR3 region has the DNA TGTGCCAGCAGCGTAGCTTCCCAGGGTACCTACGAGCAGTACTTC.

This clonotype was recorded at least ten times. CDR3 sequence: CASSVVPQGVANEQYF. The DNA for the CDR3 is TGTGCCAGCAGCGTAGTCCCACAGGGGGTCGCGAACGAGCAGTACTTC. This sequence joins TRBV9 and TRBJ2-7; TRBD1 matches at 8 bases. The CDR3 spans 16 residues. Per germline, CDR1 SGDLS and CDR2 YYNGEE. J lost 5 bases, V lost 0 bases, and 10 bases had no gene match.

This clonotype was recorded many times. The rearrangement uses TRBV9 and TRBJ2-1; 12 nucleotides align to TRBD2. The V and J ends lost 4 bases and 6 bases, in that order; junction bases with no gene match: 5. The CDR3 extends over 15 amino acids. Per the germline V gene, CDR1 is SGDLS and CDR2 is YYNGEE. DNA of the CDR3: TGTGCCAGCAGCCCGCGACTAGCGGGAGTCAATGAGCAGTTCTTC. Protein: CASSPRLAGVNEQFF.

This clonotype appeared many times. This chain joins TRBV9 and TRBJ1-2; D is ambiguous. V lost 0 bases to trimming and J lost 3 bases, with 12 bases between them. CDR1 SGDLS and CDR2 YYNGEE come from the germline V gene. This CDR3 comprises 15 residues. CDR3 nucleotides: TGTGCCAGCAGCGTAGTCGTGGACCCACACTATGGCTACACCTTC. Its protein product is CASSVVVDPHYGYTF.

The chain carries TRBV9 and TRBJ2-2, with 13 bases aligning to TRBD2. This CDR3 spans 17 amino acids. V lost 2 bases and J lost 4; bases outside the gene matches: 5. Germline-derived CDR1 and CDR2 are SGDLS and YYNGEE. CDR3 loop: CASSVQTSGRFTGELFF. In nucleotides, the CDR3 is TGTGCCAGCAGCGTCCAGACTAGCGGGAGGTTCACCGGGGAGCTGTTTTTT.

This clonotype was recorded at least ten times. The chain carries TRBV9 and TRBJ2-1, with 8 bases aligning to TRBD2. CDR3 size: 15 residues. The trim removed 4 bases at V and 2 bases at J, leaving 5 bases unmatched. In germline, CDR1 is SGDLS, CDR2 YYNGEE. The CDR3 spells CASSSLSGTYNEQFF. The DNA for the CDR3 is TGTGCCAGCAGCTCCCTTAGCGGGACCTACAATGAGCAGTTCTTC.

This clonotype was seen many times. The V gene is TRBV9, the J gene TRBJ2-7, with 7 bases lining up with TRBD1. The CDR3 spans 14 residues. The germline V gene has CDR1 SGDLS and CDR2 YYNGEE. Trimming cost V 3 bases and J 4 bases; bases outside gene matches: 7. The CDR3 sequence: CASSARDSRYEQYF. The CDR3, as DNA: TGTGCCAGCAGCGCCCGGGACAGTCGTTACGAGCAGTACTTC.

This clonotype was picked up many times. This chain joins TRBV9 and TRBJ2-4; 7 nucleotides match TRBD1. Trimming cost V 2 bases and J 8 bases; bases outside gene matches: 7. The CDR3 consists of 14 residues. CDR1 is SGDLS and CDR2 is YYNGEE in the germline V gene. The CDR3 spells CASSVDRPGDIQYF. For the CDR3, the DNA is TGTGCCAGCAGCGTGGACAGGCCCGGGGACATTCAGTACTTC.

Many counts were recorded for this clonotype. This chain connects TRBV9 to TRBJ2-1; 12 nucleotides match TRBD2. Germline-derived CDR1 and CDR2 are SGDLS and YYNGEE. The CDR3 length is 16 residues. The J segment lost 6 bases and the V segment lost 3 bases, leaving 7 bases of the junction unmatched. This CDR3 reads CASSGTSGAGPNEQFF. DNA of the CDR3: TGTGCCAGCAGCGGGACTAGCGGGGCAGGGCCCAATGAGCAGTTCTTC.

This clonotype showed up many times. The chain employs TRBV9 and TRBJ2-3; possibly TRBD1 for D (6 bases). The V gene lost 5 bases and the J gene lost 2 bases, with 18 bases spanning the gap. The CDR3 contains 16 residues. Per germline, CDR1 SGDLS and CDR2 YYNGEE. CDR3 region: CASREGTQFSTDTQYF. DNA of the CDR3: TGTGCCAGCAGAGAGGGGACACAATTTTCCACAGATACGCAGTATTTT. Using reference TRBV9 and TRBJ2-3 for the parts outside the CDR3, the full variable domain is DSGVTQTPKHLITATGQRVTLRCSPRSGDLSVYWYQQSLDQGLQFLIQYYNGEERAKGNILERFSAQQFPDLHSELNLSSLELGDSALYFCASREGTQFSTDTQYFGPGTRLTVL.

This clonotype was recorded at least ten times. The V and J genes are TRBV9 and TRBJ2-3; 7 nucleotides align to TRBD1. Germline V CDR1 and CDR2: SGDLS, YYNGEE. V was pared by 0 bases and J by 1 base, with 5 bases of the junction left unmatched. The CDR3 spans 16 residues. The CDR3 sequence: CASSVDPQGGTDTQYF. The CDR3 DNA is TGTGCCAGCAGCGTAGATCCCCAGGGGGGCACAGATACGCAGTATTTT. Full variable domain (rest looked up from reference TRBV9 and TRBJ2-3): DSGVTQTPKHLITATGQRVTLRCSPRSGDLSVYWYQQSLDQGLQFLIQYYNGEERAKGNILERFSAQQFPDLHSELNLSSLELGDSALYFCASSVDPQGGTDTQYFGPGTRLTVL.

This clonotype has a count of ten or more. The V gene is TRBV9, the J gene TRBJ2-4, with D perhaps TRBD2 (5 bases). V lost 0 bases and J 0 bases, leaving 13 bases between the germline ends. From germline, CDR1 is SGDLS and CDR2 YYNGEE. The CDR3 runs 17 residues. The CDR3 DNA reads as TGTGCCAGCAGCGTAGGGCCGCCCGGACTAGCCAAAAACATTCAGTACTTC. Protein: CASSVGPPGLAKNIQYF.

This clonotype was seen many times. The chain links TRBV9 to TRBJ2-1; 8 nucleotides agree with TRBD2. This CDR3 is built from 15 residues. Looked up from germline, CDR1 is SGDLS and CDR2 is YYNGEE. With V trimmed by 3 bases and J by 2 bases, 4 bases remained unmatched. CDR3 in amino acids: CASSEGSGTYNEQFF. The CDR3 DNA reads as TGTGCCAGCAGCGAGGGTAGCGGGACCTACAATGAGCAGTTCTTC. Full variable domain (missing parts from reference TRBV9 and TRBJ2-1): DSGVTQTPKHLITATGQRVTLRCSPRSGDLSVYWYQQSLDQGLQFLIQYYNGEERAKGNILERFSAQQFPDLHSELNLSSLELGDSALYFCASSEGSGTYNEQFFGPGTRLTVL.